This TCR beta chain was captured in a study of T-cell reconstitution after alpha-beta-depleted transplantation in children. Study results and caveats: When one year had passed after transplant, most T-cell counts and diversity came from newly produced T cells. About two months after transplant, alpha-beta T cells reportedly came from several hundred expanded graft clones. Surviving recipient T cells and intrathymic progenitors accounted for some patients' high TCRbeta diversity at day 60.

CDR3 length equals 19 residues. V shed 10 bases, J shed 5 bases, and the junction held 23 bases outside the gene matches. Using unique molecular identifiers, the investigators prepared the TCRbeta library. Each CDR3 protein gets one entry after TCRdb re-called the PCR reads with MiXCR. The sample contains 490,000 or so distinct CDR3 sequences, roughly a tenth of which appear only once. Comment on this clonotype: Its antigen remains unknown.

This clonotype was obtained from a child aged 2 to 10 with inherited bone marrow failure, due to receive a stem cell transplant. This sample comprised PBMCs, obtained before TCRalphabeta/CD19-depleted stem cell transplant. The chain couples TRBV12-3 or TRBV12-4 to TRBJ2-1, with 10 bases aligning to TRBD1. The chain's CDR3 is CATLRWGQGSRENNNEQFF. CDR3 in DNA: TGTGCCACACTTAGGTGGGGACAGGGGTCAAGGGAGAACAACAATGAGCAGTTCTTC.